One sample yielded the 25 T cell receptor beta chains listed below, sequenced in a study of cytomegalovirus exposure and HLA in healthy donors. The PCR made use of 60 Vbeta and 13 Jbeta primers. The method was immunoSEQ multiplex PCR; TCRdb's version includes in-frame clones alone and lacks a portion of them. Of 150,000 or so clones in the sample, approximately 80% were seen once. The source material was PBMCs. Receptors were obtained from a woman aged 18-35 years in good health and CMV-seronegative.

The CDR3 loop is CASRTSGSRGEQYF. CDR3 DNA sequence: TGTGCCAGCAGGACTAGCGGGAGTCGGGGCGAGCAGTACTTC. This chain uses TRBV27 with TRBJ2-7; TRBD2 matches 12 bases. Trimming at V came to 6 bases and at J to 6 bases, leaving 6 bases not matched to a gene. Germline V lookup: CDR1 MNHEY, CDR2 SMNVEV (reference sequence). CDR3 length equals 14 residues.

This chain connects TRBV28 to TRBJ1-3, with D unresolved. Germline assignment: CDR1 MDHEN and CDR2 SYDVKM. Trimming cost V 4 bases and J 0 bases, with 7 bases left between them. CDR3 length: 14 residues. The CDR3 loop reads CASSSQSSGNTIYF. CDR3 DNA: TGTGCCAGCAGTTCACAAAGCTCTGGAAACACCATATATTTT. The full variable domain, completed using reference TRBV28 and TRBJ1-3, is DVKVTQSSRYLVKRTGEKVFLECVQDMDHENMFWYRQDPGLGLRLIYFSYDVKMKEKGDIPEGYSVSREKKERFSLILESASTNQTSMYLCASSSQSSGNTIYFGEGSWLTVV.

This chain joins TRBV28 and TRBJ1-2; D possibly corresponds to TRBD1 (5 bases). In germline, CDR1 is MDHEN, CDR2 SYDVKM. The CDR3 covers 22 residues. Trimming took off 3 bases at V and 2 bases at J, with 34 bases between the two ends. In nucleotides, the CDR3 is TGTGCCAGCAGTTTCAATTGGGGGGGGTCAGCGCGCCTCAAACAAGTCAACTATGGCTACACCTTC. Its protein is CASSFNWGGSARLKQVNYGYTF.

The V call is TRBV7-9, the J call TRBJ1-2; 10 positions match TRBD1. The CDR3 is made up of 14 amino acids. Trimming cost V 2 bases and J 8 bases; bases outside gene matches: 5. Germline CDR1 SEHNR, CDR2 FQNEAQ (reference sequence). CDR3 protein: CASSLYGTGEGYTF. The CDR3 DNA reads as TGTGCCAGCAGCTTATACGGGACAGGGGAAGGCTACACCTTC.

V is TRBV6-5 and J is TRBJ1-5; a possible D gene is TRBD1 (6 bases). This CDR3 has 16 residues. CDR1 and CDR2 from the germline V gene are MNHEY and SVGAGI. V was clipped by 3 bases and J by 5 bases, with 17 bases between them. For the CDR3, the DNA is TGTGCCAGCAGTTATTTGGGGGGGGCGTCCGATCAGCCCCAGCATTTT. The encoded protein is CASSYLGGASDQPQHF.

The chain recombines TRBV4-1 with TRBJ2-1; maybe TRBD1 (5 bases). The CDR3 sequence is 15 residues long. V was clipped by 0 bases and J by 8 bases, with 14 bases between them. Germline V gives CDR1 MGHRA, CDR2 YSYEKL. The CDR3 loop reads CASSQDQGAGYEQFF. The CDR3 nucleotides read TGCGCCAGCAGCCAAGATCAAGGGGCAGGCTATGAGCAGTTCTTC.

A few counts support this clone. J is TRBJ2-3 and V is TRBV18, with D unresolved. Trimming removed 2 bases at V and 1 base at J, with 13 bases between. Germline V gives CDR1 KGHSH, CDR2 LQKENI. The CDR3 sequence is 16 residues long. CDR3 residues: CASSPTNNGRTDTQYF. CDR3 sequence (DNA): TGTGCCAGCTCACCAACTAACAACGGCCGCACAGATACGCAGTATTTT.

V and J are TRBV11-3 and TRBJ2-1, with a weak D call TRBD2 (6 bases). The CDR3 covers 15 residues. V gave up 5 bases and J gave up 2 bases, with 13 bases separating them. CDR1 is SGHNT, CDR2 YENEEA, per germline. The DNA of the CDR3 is TGTGCCAGCAGCCAAGGACTACCCGCCTACAATGAGCAGTTCTTC. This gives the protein CASSQGLPAYNEQFF.

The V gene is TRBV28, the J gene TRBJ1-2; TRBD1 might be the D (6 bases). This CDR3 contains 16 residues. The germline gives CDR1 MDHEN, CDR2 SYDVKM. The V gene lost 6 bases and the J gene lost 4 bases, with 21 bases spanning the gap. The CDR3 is CASSKIQGLASYGYTF. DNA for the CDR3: TGTGCCAGCAGCAAAATACAGGGTCTGGCGAGCTATGGCTACACCTTC.

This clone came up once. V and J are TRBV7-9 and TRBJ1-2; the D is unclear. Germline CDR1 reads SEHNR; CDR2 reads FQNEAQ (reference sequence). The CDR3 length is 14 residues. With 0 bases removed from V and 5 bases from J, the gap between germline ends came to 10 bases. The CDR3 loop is CASSLAGSRYGYTF. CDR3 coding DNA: TGTGCCAGCAGCTTAGCGGGCAGCCGTTATGGCTACACCTTC.

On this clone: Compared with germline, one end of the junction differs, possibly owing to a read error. The CDR3: CASSLAYTQETQYF. In nucleotides, the CDR3 is TGTGCTAGCAGCTTAGCATACACACAAGAGACCCAGTACTTC. The V and J genes are TRBV7-7 and TRBJ2-5, with unresolved D. Germline V gene lookup returns CDR1 SSHAT and CDR2 FNYEAQ (reference sequence). The CDR3 has 14 amino acids.

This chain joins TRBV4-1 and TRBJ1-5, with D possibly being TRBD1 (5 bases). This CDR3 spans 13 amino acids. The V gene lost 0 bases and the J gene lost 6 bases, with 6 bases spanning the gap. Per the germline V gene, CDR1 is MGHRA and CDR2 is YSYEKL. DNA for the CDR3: TGCGCCAGCAGCCAAGATCAGGGTCAGCCCCAGCATTTT. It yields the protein CASSQDQGQPQHF.

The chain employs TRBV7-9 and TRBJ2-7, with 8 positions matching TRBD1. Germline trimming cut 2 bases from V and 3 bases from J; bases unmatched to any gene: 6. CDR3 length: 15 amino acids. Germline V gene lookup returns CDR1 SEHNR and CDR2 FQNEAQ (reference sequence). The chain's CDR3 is CASSLLTGGNYEQYF. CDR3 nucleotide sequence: TGTGCCAGCAGCTTACTCACAGGGGGAAACTACGAGCAGTACTTC.

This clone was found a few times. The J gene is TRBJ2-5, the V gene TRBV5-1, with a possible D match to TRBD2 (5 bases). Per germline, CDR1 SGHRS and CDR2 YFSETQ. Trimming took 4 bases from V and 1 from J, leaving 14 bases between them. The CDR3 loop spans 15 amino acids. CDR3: CASSPVATLQETQYF. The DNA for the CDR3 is TGCGCCAGCAGCCCCGTAGCGACGCTCCAAGAGACCCAGTACTTC.

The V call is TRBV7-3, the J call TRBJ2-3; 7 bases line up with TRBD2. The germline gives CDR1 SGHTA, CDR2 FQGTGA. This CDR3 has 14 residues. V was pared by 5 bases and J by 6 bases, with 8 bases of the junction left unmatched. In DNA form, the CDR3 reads TGTGCCAGCAGCGCCAGCGGGAAGGGGGATACGCAGTATTTT. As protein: CASSASGKGDTQYF.

DNA for the CDR3: TGTGCCAGCAGCTCCCTAACGTGGGAGCAGTACTTC. Its protein product is CASSSLTWEQYF. This chain joins TRBV7-9 and TRBJ2-7; unclear D gene. V lost 4 bases and J 7 bases, leaving 11 bases between the germline ends. There are 12 residues in the CDR3. Germline values: CDR1 SEHNR, CDR2 FQNEAQ (reference sequence).

Here the CDR3 reads CASSLSRSSYNEQFF. CDR3 coding DNA: TGTGCCAGCAGCTTATCAAGGAGCTCCTACAATGAGCAGTTCTTC. V is TRBV7-9 and J is TRBJ2-1; D is unresolved. The germline V gene encodes CDR1 SEHNR and CDR2 FQNEAQ (reference sequence). CDR3 length: 15 residues. Trimming cost V 2 bases and J 0 bases, with 8 bases left between them.

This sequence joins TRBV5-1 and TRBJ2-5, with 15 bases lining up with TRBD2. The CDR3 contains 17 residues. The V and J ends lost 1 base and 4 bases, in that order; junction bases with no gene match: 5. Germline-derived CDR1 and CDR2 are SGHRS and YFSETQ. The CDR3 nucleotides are TGCGCCAGCAGCTTGCCCGGGACTAGCGGGAGGAGAGAGACCCAGTACTTC. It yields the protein CASSLPGTSGRRETQYF.

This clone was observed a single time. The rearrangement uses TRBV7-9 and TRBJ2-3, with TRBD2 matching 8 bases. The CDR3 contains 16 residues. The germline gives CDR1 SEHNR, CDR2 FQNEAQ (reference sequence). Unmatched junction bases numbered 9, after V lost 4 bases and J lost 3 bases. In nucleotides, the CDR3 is TGTGCCAGCAGCTCCCCGGGAGGGCTGGGTACAGATACGCAGTATTTT. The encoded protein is CASSSPGGLGTDTQYF.

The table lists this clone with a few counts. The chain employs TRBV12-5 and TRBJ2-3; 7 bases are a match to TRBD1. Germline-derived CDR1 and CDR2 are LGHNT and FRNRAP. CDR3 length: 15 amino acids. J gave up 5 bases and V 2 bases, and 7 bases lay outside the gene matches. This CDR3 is CASGLITTGKDTQYF. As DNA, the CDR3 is TGTGCTAGTGGTTTGATCACGACAGGGAAAGATACGCAGTATTTT. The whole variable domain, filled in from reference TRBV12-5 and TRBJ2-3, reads DARVTQTPRHKVTEMGQEVTMRCQPILGHNTVFWYRQTMMQGLELLAYFRNRAPLDDSGMPKDRFSAEMPDATLATLKIQPSEPRDSAVYFCASGLITTGKDTQYFGPGTRLTVL.

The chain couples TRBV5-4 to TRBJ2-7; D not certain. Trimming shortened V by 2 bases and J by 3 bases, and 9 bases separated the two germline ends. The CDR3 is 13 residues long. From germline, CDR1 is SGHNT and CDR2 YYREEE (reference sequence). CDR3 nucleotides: TGTGCCAGCAGCTTTCCAGAGGACTACGAGCAGTACTTC. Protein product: CASSFPEDYEQYF.

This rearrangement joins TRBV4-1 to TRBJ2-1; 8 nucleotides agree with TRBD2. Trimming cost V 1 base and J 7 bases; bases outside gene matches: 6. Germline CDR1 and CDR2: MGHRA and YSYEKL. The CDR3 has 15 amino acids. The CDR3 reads CASSQGAGVGNEQFF. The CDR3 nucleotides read TGCGCCAGCAGCCAAGGAGCGGGAGTCGGTAATGAGCAGTTCTTC.

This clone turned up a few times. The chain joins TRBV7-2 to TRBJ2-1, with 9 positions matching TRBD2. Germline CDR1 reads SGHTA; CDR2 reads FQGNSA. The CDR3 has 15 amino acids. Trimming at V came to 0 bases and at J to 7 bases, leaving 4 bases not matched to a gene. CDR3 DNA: TGTGCCAGCAGCTTAGCACTAGCGGGTGGAAATGAGCAGTTCTTC. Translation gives CASSLALAGGNEQFF.

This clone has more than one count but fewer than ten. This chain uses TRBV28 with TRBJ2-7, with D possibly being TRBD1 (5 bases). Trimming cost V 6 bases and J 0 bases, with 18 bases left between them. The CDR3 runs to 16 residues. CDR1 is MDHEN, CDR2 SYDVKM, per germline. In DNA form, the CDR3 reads TGTGCCAGCAGATACCGGGCAGGGTTTCTCTCCTACGAGCAGTACTTC. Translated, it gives CASRYRAGFLSYEQYF. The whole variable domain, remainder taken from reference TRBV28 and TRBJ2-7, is DVKVTQSSRYLVKRTGEKVFLECVQDMDHENMFWYRQDPGLGLRLIYFSYDVKMKEKGDIPEGYSVSREKKERFSLILESASTNQTSMYLCASRYRAGFLSYEQYFGPGTRLTVT.

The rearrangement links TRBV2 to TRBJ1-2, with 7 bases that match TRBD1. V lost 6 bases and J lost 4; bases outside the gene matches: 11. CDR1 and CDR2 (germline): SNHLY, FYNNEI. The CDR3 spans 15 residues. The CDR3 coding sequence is TGTGCCAGCAGACCCTCAGGGGGTGAGGGCTATGGCTACACCTTC. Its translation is CASRPSGGEGYGYTF.